This TCR beta chain was recorded in a study of T cell responses to AZD1222 COVID-19 vaccine (dated by TCRdb to about 2021). Context from the whole study: AZD1222 recipients whose second dose came at about 4 weeks and those whose second dose came at about 12 weeks were combined into one group, since spike-specific TCR depth and breadth did not differ between the two schedules. A total of over 230 trial participants underwent TCR sequencing, of whom approximately 200 had received two doses of AZD1222 and approximately 26 had received two doses of the MenACWY control vaccine. Trial participants were enrolled into age subgroups of 18-55, 56-69 and 70-plus years, which contained approximately 150, 30 and 60 TCR-sequenced participants, respectively.

General study outcomes and caveats: The 56-69-year group was small, and its depth increase did not reach significance, likely because of low power. Because no samples from the day 14 peak response were available, repertoires could be characterized only after the peak T cell response. After two AZD1222 doses, both the breadth and the depth of spike-specific TCRs were significantly higher than at day 0 and than in MenACWY recipients. Participants were mostly white British and included more females than males, and it was suggested by the authors that clonal diversity may have been underestimated. Nearly half of unique spike-specific TCRs reportedly recognized epitopes outside regions mutated in the B.1.351 and B.1.1.7 variants. CD4 TCRs associated with the vaccine covered the entire spike protein, and the dominant responses were in regions 160-218 and 743-854. Conclusions about previously exposed vaccinees were limited because only six or seven AZD1222 recipients were SARS-CoV-2 seropositive at baseline.

Inclusive of the bounding cysteine and phenylalanine, the CDR3 is 14 residues long. This entry keeps only the CDR3 DNA: 42 bases, framed from base 1. The germline V gene (reference sequence) yields MNHEY for CDR1 and SMNVEV for CDR2. Deletion took 5 bases off V and 0 bases off J, with a span of 10 bases between the germline ends. This sample's time point label indicates: baseline before first vaccination. Samples from vaccinated people were obtained from the UK trials COV001 and COV002, which included a single-blind randomized controlled phase 2/3 trial of AZD1222 (ChAdOx1 nCoV-19) in healthy adults. For TCRbeta chain sequencing, PBMC samples from trial participants were taken at day 0 and at day 28 after the second dose. The sample holds a few counts of this clone. Its recognized antigen is unknown. No per-base quality is available; no much larger clone lies one base away. The CDR3 regions of human TCRbeta chains were analyzed by immunosequencing. The original pipeline was this. Repertoire TCRs were matched against a reference library of SARS-CoV-2-specific TCRs generated with the MIRA antigen-specificity platform. Breadth meant the fraction of unique TCRs that were SARS-CoV-2-associated, whereas depth meant the fraction of total T cells that were SARS-CoV-2-associated. Using the MIRA data, each spike-specific TCR was assigned both to the spike region to which the TCR was reactive and to a CD4 or CD8 class. Log10-transformed breadth and depth values were compared by one-way ANOVA with Sidak's multiple comparisons tests. In TCRdb, the immuneACCESS table is reduced to in-frame sequences with V and J assigned. These tables do not hold every clone; where another copy was compared, an unresolved V gene accounts for under half, and the others remain unexplained. V and J calls and clone size come straight from that table; D and trimming were deduced from the DNA. The sample yields 110,000 to 150,000 clones; about 86% were counted once. The top ten clonotypes cover about 3% of the sample.

The rearrangement combines TRBV27 with TRBJ1-2; no D gene can be assigned with confidence. The material sequenced was peripheral blood, taken on day 0 of AZD1222 vaccination. The TCR originated in an adult in good health. The CDR3 has the sequence CASSKGPTNYGYTF. The DNA reads TGTGCCAGCAGTAAGGGTCCTACTAACTATGGCTACACCTTC.